One and the same sample provided the 21 T cell receptor beta chains below, sequenced in a study of T cells in Graves' hyperthyroidism and ophthalmopathy. TCR beta CDR3 region amplification was performed from RNA transcripts. The study used the HTBI primer set for a first-round RT-PCR of the TCR CDR3. TCRdb redid the calling of the multiplex PCR reads with MiXCR, one entry per CDR3 protein. This table holds 490,000 or so distinct CDR3 sequences, 22% found once. Sequenced: blood. These receptors originate from a woman between 70 and 85 years old with Graves' ophthalmopathy.

The CDR3 region has the DNA TGCAGTGCTAGTCTGGCGGGAGAAGGGGAGCAGTACTTC. This sequence encodes CSASLAGEGEQYF. The gene calls are TRBV20-1 and TRBJ2-7; 7 bases agree with TRBD2. This CDR3 contains 13 residues. CDR1 DFQATT and CDR2 SNEGSKA come from the germline V gene (reference sequence). With V trimmed by 3 bases and J by 7 bases, 9 bases remained unmatched.

V and J are TRBV3-1 and TRBJ1-1; tentative D call: TRBD1 (6 bases). V was cut by 5 bases and J by 0 bases, with 19 bases left in between. The CDR3 covers 17 residues. Germline CDR1 and CDR2: LGHDT and YNNKEL (reference sequence). The CDR3 reads CASSDTGFSLVNTEAFF. In DNA form, the CDR3 reads TGTGCCAGCAGCGACACAGGGTTCTCATTAGTGAACACTGAAGCTTTCTTT.

This clonotype has at least ten counts. V and J are TRBV20-1 and TRBJ2-7; D possibly corresponds to TRBD2 (5 bases). The CDR3 consists of 15 residues. Germline assignment: CDR1 DFQATT and CDR2 SNEGSKA (reference sequence). V dropped 0 bases and J dropped 1 base, with 13 bases sitting between them. The CDR3 protein is CSARDTGPGSYEQYF. CDR3 DNA sequence: TGCAGTGCTAGAGATACCGGGCCGGGGTCCTACGAGCAGTACTTC.

The V gene is TRBV5-1, the J gene TRBJ1-6; 8 bases align to TRBD1. This CDR3 contains 15 residues. Germline assignment: CDR1 SGHRS and CDR2 YFSETQ. The V and J ends lost 4 bases and 7 bases, in that order; junction bases with no gene match: 7. CDR3 DNA sequence: TGCGCCAGCAGCAGCGGGACAGGATACAATTCACCCCTCCACTTT. The encoded protein is CASSSGTGYNSPLHF. Drawing the rest from reference TRBV5-1 and TRBJ1-6, the complete variable domain is KAGVTQTPRYLIKTRGQQVTLSCSPISGHRSVSWYQQTPGQGLQFLFEYFSETQRNKGNFPGRFSGRQFSNSRSEMNVSTLELGDSALYLCASSSGTGYNSPLHFGNGTRLTVT.

In its sample, this clonotype was seen a few times. The chain is built from TRBV5-1 and TRBJ1-1, with 9 positions matching TRBD1. The junction had 17 bases not matched to a gene; V was cut back by 7 bases and J by 4 bases. CDR3 length: 17 amino acids. Germline V gives CDR1 SGHRS, CDR2 YFSETQ. The CDR3 sequence is CASGRLRTGGEGTEAFF. The DNA for the CDR3 is TGCGCCAGCGGACGGTTGAGAACAGGGGGCGAGGGCACTGAAGCTTTCTTT. Using reference TRBV5-1 and TRBJ1-1 for the parts outside the CDR3, the full variable domain is KAGVTQTPRYLIKTRGQQVTLSCSPISGHRSVSWYQQTPGQGLQFLFEYFSETQRNKGNFPGRFSGRQFSNSRSEMNVSTLELGDSALYLCASGRLRTGGEGTEAFFGQGTRLTVV.

This clonotype was observed many times. The V call is TRBV20-1, the J call TRBJ1-1; the match to TRBD1 covers 7 bases. Per the germline V gene, CDR1 is DFQATT and CDR2 is SNEGSKA (reference sequence). The CDR3 spans 15 residues. V shed 7 bases, J shed 3 bases, and the junction held 14 bases outside the gene matches. DNA for the CDR3: TGCAGTGTTCTCAATACAGGGGTAATGGACACTGAAGCTTTCTTT. Amino acid sequence: CSVLNTGVMDTEAFF.

This clonotype was picked up a small number of times. This chain links TRBV30 with TRBJ2-1, with 7 bases fitting TRBD2. The J segment lost 8 bases and the V segment lost 3 bases, leaving 19 bases of the junction unmatched. The CDR3 length is 17 residues. Germline V CDR1 and CDR2: GTSNPN, SVGIG (reference sequence). The CDR3 region has the DNA TGTGCCTGGAGGGCGATTAGCGGGTTTGGGAACGTCCATGAGCAGTTCTTC. This gives the protein CAWRAISGFGNVHEQFF.

This clonotype was seen many times. The chain carries TRBV7-9 and TRBJ2-1; 9 nucleotides line up with TRBD2. This CDR3 is 20 amino acids long. The trim removed 5 bases at V and 0 bases at J, leaving 17 bases unmatched. The germline CDR1 and CDR2 sequences are SEHNR and FQNEAQ (reference sequence). CDR3 loop: CASSGWVDLAGTGSYNEQFF. In DNA, the CDR3 is TGTGCCAGCAGCGGGTGGGTGGACCTAGCGGGAACCGGCTCCTACAATGAGCAGTTCTTC.

This chain connects TRBV12-3 or TRBV12-4 to TRBJ2-7; no firm D call. V was clipped by 3 bases and J by 5 bases, with 11 bases between them. This CDR3 comprises 13 residues. The CDR3 loop is CASSLSGAHEQYF. CDR3 DNA: TGTGCCAGCAGTTTGTCGGGCGCCCACGAGCAGTACTTC.

The rearrangement uses TRBV2 and TRBJ2-1; 10 positions match TRBD2. Germline lookup yields CDR1 SNHLY and CDR2 FYNNEI. V was pared by 6 bases and J by 8 bases, with 7 bases of the junction left unmatched. There are 14 residues in the CDR3. CDR3 residues: CASSRTSGLDEQFF. The CDR3 DNA sequence: TGTGCCAGCAGCCGGACTAGCGGCCTGGATGAGCAGTTCTTC.

In its sample, this clonotype was seen many times. The chain employs TRBV12-3 or TRBV12-4 and TRBJ2-7; maybe TRBD2 (5 bases). V lost 6 bases and J 2 bases, leaving 17 bases between the germline ends. This CDR3 has 15 residues. In DNA, the CDR3 is TGTGCCAGCAGACGTGGACTTAGCTCTGCCTACGAGCAGTACTTC. Translated, it gives CASRRGLSSAYEQYF.

This clonotype was found many times. The CDR3 DNA sequence: TGTGCCAGCAGTTGGGCAGGGGCCGCCACTGAAGCTTTCTTT. Translating gives CASSWAGAATEAFF. V and J are TRBV6-2 or TRBV6-3 and TRBJ1-1; D might be TRBD1 (6 bases). Per the germline V gene, CDR1 is MNHEY and CDR2 is SVGEGT. This CDR3 contains 14 residues. V lost 4 bases, J lost 4 bases, and 13 bases lay in between.

A few counts support this clonotype. The gene calls are TRBV2 and TRBJ2-7; 7 bases map to TRBD2. V gave up 11 bases and J gave up 1 base; unmatched junction bases: 11. Per germline, CDR1 SNHLY and CDR2 FYNNEI. The CDR3 is 14 amino acids. The CDR3 DNA sequence: TGTGCCCGTCAGAGCGGGACTGTGTCCTACGAGCAGTACTTC. Translated: CARQSGTVSYEQYF.

About this clonotype: A much larger clone sits a single nucleotide away, making a read error possible. Without the conserved terminal phenylalanine or tryptophan, this CDR3 likely stems from a read error. The chain couples TRBV12-3 or TRBV12-4 to TRBJ2-5, with 8 bases lining up with TRBD2. The trim removed 5 bases at V and 1 base at J, leaving 6 bases unmatched. This CDR3 has 15 residues. The CDR3 DNA follows: TGTGCCAGCAGTCTCCCACGGGGGGGCCAAGAGACCCAGTACCTC. The encoded protein is CASSLPRGGQETQYL.

The sample holds a few counts of this clonotype. The CDR3 coding sequence is TGTGCCAGCAGCCCACTAGCGGCGAACACCGGGGAGCTGTTTTTT. Its protein is CASSPLAANTGELFF. The chain couples TRBV3-1 to TRBJ2-2, with 8 bases identical to TRBD2. This CDR3 has 15 residues. Germline V gene lookup returns CDR1 LGHDT and CDR2 YNNKEL (reference sequence). J gave up 0 bases and V 4 bases, and 1 base lay outside the gene matches.

J is TRBJ1-1 and V is TRBV20-1; TRBD1 aligns across 11 bases. CDR1 is DFQATT, CDR2 SNEGSKA, per germline (reference sequence). The J segment lost 7 bases and the V segment lost 3 bases, leaving 4 bases of the junction unmatched. This CDR3 contains 13 residues. Here the CDR3 DNA reads TGCAGTGCTAGTGGACAGGGGGCCCTTGAAGCTTTCTTT. Its translation is CSASGQGALEAFF.

As for this clonotype: The junction departs from the called germline gene at one end, perhaps through a read error. V is TRBV5-5 and J is TRBJ2-7; D not resolved. CDR1 is SGHKS and CDR2 is YYEKEE in the germline V gene (reference sequence). The CDR3 has 14 residues. CDR3 in amino acids: CAGSLEGEVYEQYF. For the CDR3, the DNA is TGTGCCGGCAGCTTGGAAGGAGAGGTGTACGAGCAGTACTTC.

This clonotype was observed a few times. V is TRBV28 and J is TRBJ1-1, with 8 bases identical to TRBD1. This CDR3 has 14 residues. Germline V gene data show CDR1 as MDHEN and CDR2 as SYDVKM. The V segment lost 7 bases and the J segment 4 bases; nucleotides outside the gene matches: 8. The CDR3 DNA sequence: TGTGCCAGCATAGGACAGGGTCCCCGCACTGAAGCTTTCTTT. Encoded protein: CASIGQGPRTEAFF. Together with reference TRBV28 and TRBJ1-1, the CDR3 gives the full variable domain: DVKVTQSSRYLVKRTGEKVFLECVQDMDHENMFWYRQDPGLGLRLIYFSYDVKMKEKGDIPEGYSVSREKKERFSLILESASTNQTSMYLCASIGQGPRTEAFFGQGTRLTVV.

The CDR3 DNA follows: TGTGCCAGTAGCCGAGGACAGGGGCTGATCCAAAACATTCAGTACTTC. This translates into CASSRGQGLIQNIQYF. J is TRBJ2-4 and V is TRBV19, with 9 bases matching TRBD1. The V gene end was trimmed by 6 bases and the J gene end by 5 bases; junction bases not matched to a gene: 11. CDR1 and CDR2 from the germline V gene are LNHDA and SQIVND (reference sequence). CDR3 length equals 16 residues.

J is TRBJ2-7 and V is TRBV12-3 or TRBV12-4; D is undetermined. V was trimmed by 3 bases and J by 3 bases, leaving 9 bases between them. This CDR3 has 13 residues. The CDR3 nucleotides read TGTGCCAGCAGTTTCGGACCGAACTACGAGCAGTACTTC. Translating gives CASSFGPNYEQYF.

The CDR3 here is CASSQRGSTSLSGYTF. The DNA for the CDR3 is TGTGCCAGCAGCCAGAGAGGGTCCACCTCCCTAAGTGGCTACACCTTC. The chain is built from TRBV3-1 and TRBJ1-2; D ambiguous. This CDR3 region has 16 residues. The germline V gene encodes CDR1 LGHDT and CDR2 YNNKEL (reference sequence). The V end was cut by 3 bases, the J end by 7 bases, with 21 bases between.